A single sample gave rise to the 30 T cell receptor beta chains below, sequenced in a study of cytomegalovirus exposure and HLA in healthy donors. Amplification used 60 Vbeta primers and 13 Jbeta primers. The repertoire was sequenced with immunoSEQ multiplex PCR; TCRdb's copy has only in-frame clones and lacks some. The top ten hold 0.95% to 1.5% of the sample, which has roughly 180,000 clones, around four fifths seen once. The material sequenced was PBMCs. The receptors were gathered from a boy under 10 years old in good health and CMV-seronegative.

The rearrangement uses TRBV4-1 and TRBJ2-1, with 13 positions matching TRBD2. V trimming: 0 bases; J trimming: 5 bases; junction bases outside the gene matches: 13. Germline V CDR1 and CDR2: MGHRA, YSYEKL. This CDR3 is built from 20 residues. The CDR3 nucleotides read TGCGCCAGCAGCCAAGATACCCTGGACTTAGGACTAGCGGGAGACAATGAGCAGTTCTTC. This encodes CASSQDTLDLGLAGDNEQFF.

The V gene is TRBV6-1, the J gene TRBJ2-3, with 9 bases lining up with TRBD2. The CDR3 is 15 residues long. CDR1 and CDR2 from the germline V gene are MNHNS and SASEGT. J gave up 2 bases and V 7 bases, and 7 bases lay outside the gene matches. The CDR3, as DNA: TGTGCCAGCACTCCGGGGACTAGCTTCACAGATACGCAGTATTTT. Translating it yields CASTPGTSFTDTQYF.

This sequence joins TRBV19 and TRBJ1-4; possibly TRBD1 for D (5 bases). Germline V gives CDR1 LNHDA, CDR2 SQIVND (reference sequence). This CDR3 has 16 residues. Between the trimmed V and J ends, which lost 5 bases and 6 bases, there was a span of 19 bases. DNA for the CDR3: TGTGCCAGTAGTCTTGCTGCGGCAGGGCGATATGAAAAACTGTTTTTT. Its protein is CASSLAAAGRYEKLFF. The full variable domain, rest sourced from reference TRBV19 and TRBJ1-4, is DGGITQSPKYLFRKEGQNVTLSCEQNLNHDAMYWYRQDPGQGLRLIYYSQIVNDFQKGDIAEGYSVSREKKESFPLTVTSAQKNPTAFYLCASSLAAAGRYEKLFFGSGTQLSVL.

CDR3: CASSQMFQETQYF. Here the CDR3 DNA reads TGCGCCAGCAGCCAAATGTTTCAGGAGACCCAGTACTTC. The chain recombines TRBV4-1 with TRBJ2-5, with D uncertain. CDR1 is MGHRA, CDR2 YSYEKL, per germline. Deletions cut 2 bases from V and 5 bases from J, with 9 bases between. The CDR3 is 13 residues long.

The V gene is TRBV7-9, the J gene TRBJ1-2; D gene unclear. Germline-derived CDR1 and CDR2 are SEHNR and FQNEAQ (reference sequence). The CDR3 extends over 17 amino acids. V lost 0 bases, J lost 4 bases, and 18 bases lay in between. The CDR3 bases are TGTGCCAGCAGCTTAGCTCTCGGGGTTCTTCGTACCTATGGCTACACCTTC. Translating gives CASSLALGVLRTYGYTF.

The gene calls are TRBV28 and TRBJ2-7; 10 bases line up with TRBD2. V trimming: 1 base; J trimming: 3 bases; junction bases outside the gene matches: 6. Germline CDR1 reads MDHEN; CDR2 reads SYDVKM. The CDR3 is made up of 16 amino acids. The CDR3 protein is CASSLSSGLADYEQYF. Written as DNA, the CDR3 is TGTGCCAGCAGTTTATCTTCTGGACTAGCGGACTACGAGCAGTACTTC.

The V and J genes are TRBV2 and TRBJ2-1, with 8 bases fitting TRBD2. V trimming: 9 bases; J trimming: 3 bases; junction bases outside the gene matches: 19. The CDR3 covers 18 residues. Germline V gene sequence: CDR1 SNHLY, CDR2 FYNNEI. CDR3 bases: TGTGCCAGTACAGCGGGGGCTAGCTCTCACTTCCTCTACAATGAGCAGTTCTTC. Protein: CASTAGASSHFLYNEQFF.

The chain uses TRBV7-8 and TRBJ1-5; D ambiguous. With 5 bases removed from V and 5 bases from J, the gap between germline ends came to 10 bases. The CDR3 runs to 13 residues. CDR1 is SGHVS, CDR2 FQNEAQ, per germline. The CDR3 reads CASSPRTDQPQHF. The CDR3 nucleotides read TGTGCCAGCAGCCCCAGAACCGATCAGCCCCAGCATTTT. Full variable domain (rest looked up from reference TRBV7-8 and TRBJ1-5): GAGVSQSPRYKVAKRGQDVALRCDPISGHVSLFWYQQALGQGPEFLTYFQNEAQLDKSGLPSDRFFAERPEGSVSTLKIQRTQQEDSAVYLCASSPRTDQPQHFGDGTRLSIL.

J is TRBJ2-1 and V is TRBV30, with 9 bases identical to TRBD2. From germline, CDR1 is GTSNPN and CDR2 SVGIG (reference sequence). The CDR3 sequence is 16 residues long. The trim removed 0 bases at V and 4 bases at J, leaving 7 bases unmatched. In DNA form, the CDR3 reads TGTGCCTGGAGTGTAATAGAGCTAGCGGGGTACAATGAGCAGTTCTTC. Its protein is CAWSVIELAGYNEQFF.

The chain has TRBV27 and TRBJ1-1; weak D call: TRBD1 (6 bases). CDR3 length equals 11 residues. The germline CDR1 and CDR2 sequences are MNHEY and SMNVEV (reference sequence). Trimming removed 6 bases from V and 7 bases from J, with 9 bases in between. Written as DNA, the CDR3 is TGTGCCAGCAGGGTAGGGGGTGAAGCTTTCTTT. Residues: CASRVGGEAFF.

The chain combines TRBV11-2 with TRBJ2-3, with 7 bases fitting TRBD1. With V trimmed by 6 bases and J by 1 base, 1 base remained unmatched. The germline CDR1 and CDR2 sequences are SGHAT and FQNNGV. The CDR3 runs to 13 residues. The CDR3 coding sequence is TGTGCCAGCAGAGACAGGGGCACAGATACGCAGTATTTT. It translates to CASRDRGTDTQYF.

J is TRBJ2-3 and V is TRBV9; a weak D match, TRBD2 (5 bases). The CDR3 has 15 amino acids. Deletions cut 2 bases from V and 5 bases from J, with 15 bases between. Germline V gene lookup returns CDR1 SGDLS and CDR2 YYNGEE. The CDR3 DNA sequence: TGTGCCAGCAGCGTCAGCGGAGACCCTAAAGATACGCAGTATTTT. It is translated as CASSVSGDPKDTQYF.

The chain uses TRBV5-4 and TRBJ2-3; 7 nucleotides agree with TRBD2. Germline CDR1 reads SGHNT; CDR2 reads YYREEE (reference sequence). The CDR3 length is 16 residues. With V trimmed by 3 bases and J by 4 bases, 11 bases remained unmatched. The CDR3 DNA is TGTGCCAGCAGCTCGGGCGGTGATAGCGGGTCAGATACGCAGTATTTT. Translating it yields CASSSGGDSGSDTQYF.

The chain recombines TRBV19 with TRBJ2-7; possibly TRBD2 for D (5 bases). Germline CDR1 reads LNHDA; CDR2 reads SQIVND (reference sequence). V was shortened by 1 base and J by 7 bases, with 11 bases between the two germline ends. The CDR3 runs 13 residues. The CDR3 nucleotides read TGTGCCAGTAGTATAGGGGCAGGAGGAGAGCAGTACGTC. Its translation: CASSIGAGGEQYV.

This chain's CDR3 is CASSATKGAAFF. CDR3 DNA: TGTGCCAGCAGCGCCACTAAAGGGGCAGCTTTCTTT. The chain couples TRBV2 to TRBJ1-1; possible D gene TRBD1, 5 bases. CDR1 is SNHLY and CDR2 is FYNNEI in the germline V gene. The length of the CDR3 is 12 residues. V was shortened by 6 bases and J by 10 bases, with 15 bases between the two germline ends.

J is TRBJ2-7 and V is TRBV27; 8 positions agree with TRBD1. CDR3 length: 13 residues. J gave up 4 bases and V 8 bases, and 7 bases lay outside the gene matches. The germline gives CDR1 MNHEY, CDR2 SMNVEV (reference sequence). The CDR3 loop is CASGDRLFYEQYF. CDR3 sequence (DNA): TGTGCCAGCGGGGACAGGTTATTTTACGAGCAGTACTTC.

The chain uses TRBV30 and TRBJ1-5; D possibly corresponds to TRBD1 (6 bases). The V end lost 3 bases, the J end lost 0 bases, and 9 bases lay between the germline ends. This CDR3 has 14 residues. CDR1 is GTSNPN, CDR2 SVGIG, per germline (reference sequence). The CDR3, as DNA: TGTGCCTGGAGGGCCAGGGGTAGCAATCAGCCCCAGCATTTT. Its protein product is CAWRARGSNQPQHF.

The gene calls are TRBV10-2 and TRBJ2-3; TRBD1 might be the D (5 bases). Germline loops: CDR1 WSHSY, CDR2 SAAADI. The CDR3 contains 14 residues. V was cut by 0 bases and J by 9 bases, with 13 bases left in between. The CDR3 spells CASSESGHGVTQYF. The CDR3 region has the DNA TGCGCCAGCAGTGAGTCAGGACACGGCGTAACGCAGTATTTT.

CDR3 protein: CASNPSGGRETQYF. The CDR3 DNA reads as TGTGCCAGCAACCCCTCGGGGGGGCGTGAGACCCAGTACTTC. The chain employs TRBV9 and TRBJ2-5; 8 nucleotides align to TRBD2. The CDR3 runs to 14 residues. CDR1 SGDLS and CDR2 YYNGEE come from the germline V gene. Trimming removed 6 bases from V and 5 bases from J; junction bases left unmatched: 9.

The chain joins TRBV27 to TRBJ1-1, with D perhaps TRBD1 (5 bases). Between the trimmed V and J ends, which lost 6 bases and 4 bases, there was a span of 15 bases. The CDR3 extends over 14 amino acids. Per the germline V gene, CDR1 is MNHEY and CDR2 is SMNVEV (reference sequence). The CDR3 is CASRPVPGGTEAFF. CDR3 nucleotides: TGTGCCAGCAGGCCTGTCCCGGGGGGCACTGAAGCTTTCTTT.

J is TRBJ2-6 and V is TRBV6-1, with D perhaps TRBD1 (6 bases). Trimming stripped 3 bases from V and 3 bases from J, with 6 bases between. Germline V lookup: CDR1 MNHNS, CDR2 SASEGT. CDR3 length: 14 amino acids. CDR3 region: CASSDRGGANVLTF. The CDR3 DNA follows: TGTGCCAGCAGTGACAGGGGTGGGGCCAACGTCCTGACTTTC.

J is TRBJ1-5 and V is TRBV30, with D tentatively TRBD1 (6 bases). The CDR3 has 15 residues. Trimming left V 3 bases short and J 5 bases short, with 17 bases between. In germline, CDR1 is GTSNPN, CDR2 SVGIG (reference sequence). The CDR3 DNA reads as TGTGCCTGGAGCACCCCTCAGGGGCGGCATCAGCCCCAGCATTTT. This gives the protein CAWSTPQGRHQPQHF.

CDR3 sequence (DNA): TGTGCCTGGAGTGTAGGAGCCGGGAGGACCTATGGGATGACCTTC. Translating it yields CAWSVGAGRTYGMTF. The rearrangement joins TRBV30 to TRBJ1-2; D call uncertain. Germline V gene sequence: CDR1 GTSNPN, CDR2 SVGIG (reference sequence). The CDR3 has 15 residues. The V end was cut by 0 bases, the J end by 14 bases, with 25 bases between.

This sequence joins TRBV7-9 and TRBJ1-4; D is undetermined. V was trimmed by 5 bases and J by 7 bases, leaving 5 bases between them. The CDR3 is made up of 11 amino acids. The germline V gene has CDR1 SEHNR and CDR2 FQNEAQ (reference sequence). CDR3 amino acids: CASSGGEKLFF. In DNA, the CDR3 is TGTGCCAGCAGCGGAGGTGAAAAACTGTTTTTT.

The V and J genes are TRBV7-9 and TRBJ1-6; D is uncertain. V was clipped by 5 bases and J by 10 bases, with 15 bases between them. The germline CDR1 and CDR2 sequences are SEHNR and FQNEAQ (reference sequence). The CDR3 runs to 14 residues. The CDR3 region is CASSPGGTESPLHF. The CDR3 coding sequence is TGTGCCAGCAGCCCCGGAGGAACGGAATCACCCCTCCACTTT.

The genes are TRBV2 and TRBJ2-7; a weak D match, TRBD2 (6 bases). The CDR3 contains 12 residues. Trimming shortened V by 0 bases and J by 6 bases, and 6 bases separated the two germline ends. CDR1 and CDR2 from the germline V gene are SNHLY and FYNNEI. Here the CDR3 DNA reads TGTGCCAGCAGTGAAGCGGGAGGCGAGCAGTACTTC. Translating gives CASSEAGGEQYF.

The CDR3 DNA reads as TGCGCCAGCAGCCAAGTGGGGAGGCCGCTCGGCAATGAGCAGTTCTTC. As protein: CASSQVGRPLGNEQFF. The gene calls are TRBV4-1 and TRBJ2-1; a possible D gene is TRBD2 (6 bases). This CDR3 contains 16 residues. The V end lost 1 base, the J end lost 6 bases, and 16 bases lay between the germline ends. Looked up from germline, CDR1 is MGHRA and CDR2 is YSYEKL.

The rearrangement joins TRBV10-3 to TRBJ2-3; a possible D gene is TRBD2 (5 bases). The ends were cut back, 2 bases at V and 4 bases at J, with 19 bases in the middle. Per germline, CDR1 ENHRY and CDR2 SYGVKD. This CDR3 is built from 17 residues. The CDR3, as DNA: TGTGCCATCAGTGAGGAAAGATCAGGAGGTTTCGCAGATACGCAGTATTTT. Amino acid sequence: CAISEERSGGFADTQYF.

The genes are TRBV5-1 and TRBJ1-1, with TRBD1 identical over 8 bases. In germline, CDR1 is SGHRS, CDR2 YFSETQ. The length of the CDR3 is 19 residues. J gave up 0 bases and V 0 bases, and 13 bases lay outside the gene matches. This CDR3 is CASSLVARFPDRVNTEAFF. DNA for the CDR3: TGCGCCAGCAGCTTGGTGGCCCGGTTCCCGGACAGGGTGAACACTGAAGCTTTCTTT.

The V call is TRBV7-9, the J call TRBJ1-4, with 11 nucleotides matching TRBD1. This CDR3 spans 15 amino acids. CDR1 and CDR2 from the germline V gene are SEHNR and FQNEAQ (reference sequence). Germline trimming cut 3 bases from V and 6 bases from J; bases unmatched to any gene: 3. CDR3 protein: CASSLQGQGDEKLFF. Written as DNA, the CDR3 is TGTGCCAGCAGCTTGCAGGGACAGGGGGATGAAAAACTGTTTTTT. Complete variable domain (other parts from reference TRBV7-9 and TRBJ1-4): DTGVSQNPRHKITKRGQNVTFRCDPISEHNRLYWYRQTLGQGPEFLTYFQNEAQLEKSRLLSDRFSAERPKGSFSTLEIQRTEQGDSAMYLCASSLQGQGDEKLFFGSGTQLSVL.